This TCR beta chain appears in the sequencing data of a study of T cell responses to AZD1222 COVID-19 vaccine. Sequencing was performed with immunoSEQ multiplex PCR; in TCRdb, only in-frame clones are kept and a portion is missing. Here the sample spans 95,000 to 150,000 clones, around 92% being singletons. This clone has only one observation. V was clipped by 3 bases and J by 8 bases; unmatched bases: 13. CDR3 size: 17 residues. In germline, CDR1 is MNHEY, CDR2 SMNVEV (reference sequence). This sequence was found in an adult in good health. The chain combines TRBV27 with TRBJ2-1; 10 bases agree with TRBD1. Sequenced material: peripheral blood, taken on day 0 of AZD1222 vaccination. The CDR3 coding sequence is TGTGCCAGCAGTTTGCGTTGGGACAGGGGCCCCACCTATGAGCAGTTCTTC. It is translated as CASSLRWDRGPTYEQFF.